The 21 T cell receptor beta chains given below trace back to one sample, sequenced in a study of beta chain features in type 1 diabetes. Expressed TCRB transcripts were sequenced because the entire RNA isolate underwent reverse transcription. Profiling relied on immunoSEQ multiplex PCR, and the TCRdb table lists in-frame clones only, not all of them. The sample holds 300,000 to 450,000 clones, approximately 12% seen once. The sequencing input was naive CD4+ T cells from blood. These receptors all come from a man aged 18 to 35 in good health.

The CDR3 loop reads CASRQPGLASYEQYF. The CDR3 coding sequence is TGTGCCAGCAGGCAGCCGGGACTAGCATCCTACGAGCAGTACTTC. The chain combines TRBV7-2 with TRBJ2-7; 9 nucleotides agree with TRBD2. Germline loops: CDR1 SGHTA, CDR2 FQGNSA. CDR3 size: 15 residues. V lost 6 bases to trimming and J lost 1 base; unmatched junction nucleotides: 7.

This chain joins TRBV7-9 and TRBJ2-3; possibly TRBD2 for D (7 bases). Germline V lookup: CDR1 SEHNR, CDR2 FQNEAQ (reference sequence). The CDR3 extends over 16 amino acids. Between the trimmed V and J ends, which lost 5 bases and 3 bases, there was a span of 18 bases. This chain's CDR3 is CASSPARGAGTDTQYF. The DNA of the CDR3 is TGTGCCAGCAGCCCCGCTCGGGGGGCCGGAACAGATACGCAGTATTTT.

The J gene is TRBJ1-1, the V gene TRBV10-3; D not certain. Germline CDR1 reads ENHRY; CDR2 reads SYGVKD. CDR3 length: 11 residues. The V gene lost 8 bases and the J gene lost 2 bases, with 6 bases spanning the gap. Here the CDR3 reads CAIQANTEAFF. The CDR3 DNA is TGTGCCATCCAGGCAAACACTGAAGCTTTCTTT.

This clone was seen more than once but under ten times. The gene calls are TRBV15 and TRBJ2-1; D uncertain. The CDR3 extends over 12 amino acids. Germline values: CDR1 LNHNV, CDR2 YYDKDF (reference sequence). V gave up 1 base and J gave up 9 bases, with 7 bases separating them. Written as DNA, the CDR3 is TGTGCCACCAGCAGAGGCCCCGGTGAGCAGTTCTTC. This sequence encodes CATSRGPGEQFF.

This clone was detected a few times. V and J are TRBV6-6 and TRBJ2-6; 7 bases fit TRBD2. CDR1 MNHNY and CDR2 SVGAGI come from the germline V gene (reference sequence). J was trimmed by 1 base and V by 7 bases; bases with no gene match: 7. The CDR3 sequence is 16 residues long. The CDR3: CASTPAGRSGANVLTF. The CDR3 nucleotides are TGTGCCAGCACCCCAGCGGGGCGGTCTGGGGCCAACGTCCTGACTTTC.

V usage is TRBV7-3 and J usage is TRBJ2-7, with D tentatively TRBD2 (5 bases). Germline CDR1 SGHTA, CDR2 FQGTGA. The CDR3 is 13 amino acids. V lost 1 base to trimming and J lost 7 bases, with 11 bases between them. CDR3 bases: TGTGCCAGCAGCTTAAATCCTGGAGGAGAGCAGTACTTC. The encoded protein is CASSLNPGGEQYF.

This sequence joins TRBV18 and TRBJ2-5; 7 bases align to TRBD2. Looked up from germline, CDR1 is KGHSH and CDR2 is LQKENI. CDR3 length: 14 residues. V lost 6 bases and J lost 4; bases outside the gene matches: 8. CDR3 coding DNA: TGTGCCAGCTCCCCAGGAAGCGGGGTAGAGACCCAGTACTTC. Translating it yields CASSPGSGVETQYF.

In the case of this clone: It may be a read error: a sequence one base away is much more abundant. The gene calls are TRBV7-3 and TRBJ2-5; TRBD1 matches at 9 bases. CDR1 SGHTA and CDR2 FQGTGA come from the germline V gene. Trimming removed 5 bases from V and 1 base from J; junction bases left unmatched: 2. This CDR3 comprises 14 residues. The CDR3 protein is CASSPGQGQETQYF. In DNA form, the CDR3 reads TGTGCCAGCAGCCCGGGACAGGGCCAAGAGACCCAGTACTTC.

This clone came up a few times. The chain recombines TRBV29-1 with TRBJ1-1, with 7 bases lining up with TRBD1. This CDR3 region has 13 residues. Germline loops: CDR1 SQVTM, CDR2 ANQGSEA. Trimming took 7 bases from V and 1 from J; bases not matched to a gene: 6. This CDR3 reads CSAYRGRNTEAFF. CDR3 sequence (DNA): TGCAGCGCATACAGGGGCCGGAACACTGAAGCTTTCTTT.

This clone appeared a few times. The same CDR3 is also encoded by other DNA sequences in this sample. The genes are TRBV7-2 and TRBJ2-5, with TRBD2 matching over 8 bases. V was pared by 1 base and J by 4 bases, with 8 bases of the junction left unmatched. Germline-derived CDR1 and CDR2 are SGHTA and FQGNSA. This CDR3 has 16 residues. Here the CDR3 reads CASSLGPREVGETQYF. The CDR3 region has the DNA TGTGCCAGCAGCTTAGGTCCGCGGGAGGTTGGAGAGACCCAGTACTTC.

V usage is TRBV7-2 and J usage is TRBJ2-5; 10 bases line up with TRBD2. There are 14 residues in the CDR3. CDR1 is SGHTA and CDR2 is FQGNSA in the germline V gene. The J segment lost 2 bases and the V segment lost 5 bases, leaving 2 bases of the junction unmatched. CDR3 bases: TGTGCCAGCAGCAAGGGACTAGCGCAAGAGACCCAGTACTTC. It is translated as CASSKGLAQETQYF.

V is TRBV7-9 and J is TRBJ2-1; D possibly corresponds to TRBD2 (5 bases). The CDR3 sequence is 14 residues long. Deletions cut 5 bases from V and 7 bases from J, with 15 bases between. The germline gives CDR1 SEHNR, CDR2 FQNEAQ (reference sequence). The CDR3, as DNA: TGTGCCAGCAGCGTCCCCCGGAGGCAAAATGAGCAGTTCTTC. It encodes CASSVPRRQNEQFF.

The V and J genes are TRBV5-8 and TRBJ2-3; 8 bases match TRBD2. Per germline, CDR1 SGHTS and CDR2 YDEGEE. This CDR3 has 15 amino acids. The V gene end was trimmed by 7 bases and the J gene end by 2 bases; junction bases not matched to a gene: 9. This CDR3 is CASGKTSDITDTQYF. The CDR3 DNA is TGTGCCAGCGGTAAGACTAGCGACATCACAGATACGCAGTATTTT.

This clone was observed a handful of times. The chain recombines TRBV7-3 with TRBJ2-7, with 7 bases that match TRBD2. The CDR3 has 14 amino acids. Trimming at V came to 4 bases and at J to 3 bases, leaving 6 bases not matched to a gene. CDR1 and CDR2 (germline): SGHTA, FQGTGA. CDR3 sequence: CASSSGTTNYEQYF. CDR3 nucleotides: TGTGCCAGCAGCTCCGGGACTACCAACTACGAGCAGTACTTC.

The sample holds a few counts of this clone. The genes are TRBV28 and TRBJ2-4; weak D call: TRBD2 (6 bases). The length of the CDR3 is 14 residues. The germline V gene has CDR1 MDHEN and CDR2 SYDVKM. The ends were cut back, 5 bases at V and 0 bases at J, with 8 bases in the middle. DNA for the CDR3: TGTGCCAGCAGTCGGGGACTAGCCAAAAACATTCAGTACTTC. Protein product: CASSRGLAKNIQYF. Full variable domain (remainder filled in from reference TRBV28 and TRBJ2-4): DVKVTQSSRYLVKRTGEKVFLECVQDMDHENMFWYRQDPGLGLRLIYFSYDVKMKEKGDIPEGYSVSREKKERFSLILESASTNQTSMYLCASSRGLAKNIQYFGAGTRLSVL.

This clone has a handful of counts. The chain carries TRBV27 and TRBJ1-5, with D possibly being TRBD1 (5 bases). Trimming took 3 bases from V and 4 from J, leaving 10 bases between them. This CDR3 comprises 14 residues. The germline V gene encodes CDR1 MNHEY and CDR2 SMNVEV (reference sequence). In nucleotides, the CDR3 is TGTGCCAGCAGTTTGCAGGGCACAAATCAGCCCCAGCATTTT. It translates to CASSLQGTNQPQHF.

The J gene is TRBJ1-5, the V gene TRBV29-1; TRBD1 matches at 8 bases. This CDR3 is 16 amino acids long. The V and J ends lost 4 bases and 0 bases, in that order; junction bases with no gene match: 8. Germline loops: CDR1 SQVTM, CDR2 ANQGSEA. The CDR3 DNA follows: TGCAGCGTTGTAACAGGGGGACGGGATAGCAATCAGCCCCAGCATTTT. Protein product: CSVVTGGRDSNQPQHF.

The chain recombines TRBV9 with TRBJ2-5, with unresolved D. The length of the CDR3 is 13 residues. The V gene's germline CDR1 is SGDLS and CDR2 YYNGEE. Trimming removed 0 bases from V and 2 bases from J, with 5 bases in between. This CDR3 is CASSVALQETQYF. CDR3 in DNA: TGTGCCAGCAGCGTAGCCCTACAAGAGACCCAGTACTTC.

This chain connects TRBV28 to TRBJ2-3; 14 nucleotides agree with TRBD2. Germline loops: CDR1 MDHEN, CDR2 SYDVKM. The CDR3 covers 15 residues. The J segment lost 9 bases and the V segment lost 5 bases, leaving 7 bases of the junction unmatched. The CDR3 nucleotides are TGTGCCAGCAGTCTCGGGACTAGCGGGAGCCAGACGCAGTATTTT. Encoded protein: CASSLGTSGSQTQYF.

The sample holds a few counts of this clone. The chain combines TRBV12-5 with TRBJ2-7; D remains ambiguous. Deletions cut 6 bases from V and 3 bases from J, with 9 bases between. CDR3 length: 12 amino acids. Germline CDR1 LGHNT, CDR2 FRNRAP. CDR3 nucleotide sequence: TGTGCTAGTGGCAGAGGCTACTACGAGCAGTACTTC. It is translated as CASGRGYYEQYF. Together with reference TRBV12-5 and TRBJ2-7, the CDR3 gives the full variable domain: DARVTQTPRHKVTEMGQEVTMRCQPILGHNTVFWYRQTMMQGLELLAYFRNRAPLDDSGMPKDRFSAEMPDATLATLKIQPSEPRDSAVYFCASGRGYYEQYFGPGTRLTVT.

This clone occurred a few times. The V and J genes are TRBV18 and TRBJ2-7, with TRBD1 matching over 9 bases. Germline CDR1 is KGHSH and CDR2 is LQKENI. CDR3 length: 14 residues. J was trimmed by 3 bases and V by 6 bases; bases with no gene match: 6. The CDR3 is CASSPDRGLYEQYF. The CDR3 DNA sequence: TGTGCCAGCTCGCCGGACAGGGGCCTCTACGAGCAGTACTTC.